This T cell receptor beta chain emerged from a study of T cell repertoires in cytomegalovirus infection. Germline CDR1 and CDR2: KGHSH and LQKENI. Trimming shortened V by 5 bases and J by 0 bases, and 14 bases separated the two germline ends. The CDR3 is 15 residues long. A remark on this clonotype: Its matching antigen is unknown.

TCRdb reprocessed the reads with MiXCR, giving one entry per CDR3 protein. The sample has around 800,000 distinct CDR3 sequences; roughly 33% are singletons. Sequencing was performed on cultured CD8+ T cells from PBMCs, taken from culture after CMV antigen stimulation. The chain carries TRBV18 and TRBJ2-7; D perhaps matches TRBD1 (6 bases). The source of this sequence is a human donor in good health (CMV status not recorded). Some clones in this sample may be carry-over from other donors' samples. CDR3 in DNA: TGTGCCAGCTCAACACAGGGTTCAAGCTCCTACGAGCAGTACTTC. It specifies CASSTQGSSSYEQYF.